This TCR beta chain appears in the sequencing data of a study of cytomegalovirus exposure and HLA in healthy donors. Whole-study results and caveats: In a later analysis, approximately 15,000 TCR beta sequences were associated with HLA alleles at 0.05 false discovery rate. Among TCR beta chains, those listed as cytomegalovirus-associated numbered approximately 150. Apart from CMV serostatus, no immune exposure information was available.

Points on this clone: Its matching antigen is unknown.

PCR used 60 Vbeta primers and 13 Jbeta primers. Data came from immunoSEQ multiplex PCR; TCRdb stores just in-frame clones and leaves some out. The data show 200,000 or so clones, 78% seen once. This clonotype was obtained from a woman in her 30s in good health and CMV-seropositive. Specimen: PBMCs.

The CDR3 reads CASSLQGGTDTQYF. The CDR3 region has the DNA TGTGCCAGCAGTTTACAGGGCGGCACAGATACGCAGTATTTT. This chain uses TRBV27 with TRBJ2-3; a weak D match, TRBD1 (5 bases). Trimming pared 2 bases from V and 1 base from J, leaving 7 bases between. Germline assignment: CDR1 MNHEY and CDR2 SMNVEV (reference sequence). This CDR3 spans 14 amino acids.